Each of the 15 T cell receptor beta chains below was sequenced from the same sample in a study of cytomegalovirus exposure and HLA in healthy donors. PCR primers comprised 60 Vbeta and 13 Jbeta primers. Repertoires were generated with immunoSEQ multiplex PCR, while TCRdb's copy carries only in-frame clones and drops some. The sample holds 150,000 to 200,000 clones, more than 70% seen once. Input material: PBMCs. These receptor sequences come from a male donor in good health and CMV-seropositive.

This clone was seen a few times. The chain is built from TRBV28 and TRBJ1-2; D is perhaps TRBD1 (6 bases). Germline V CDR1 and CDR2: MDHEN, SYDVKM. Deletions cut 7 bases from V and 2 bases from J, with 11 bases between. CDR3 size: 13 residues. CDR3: CASTSGTNYGYTF. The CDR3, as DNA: TGTGCCAGCACCTCTGGGACAAACTATGGCTACACCTTC.

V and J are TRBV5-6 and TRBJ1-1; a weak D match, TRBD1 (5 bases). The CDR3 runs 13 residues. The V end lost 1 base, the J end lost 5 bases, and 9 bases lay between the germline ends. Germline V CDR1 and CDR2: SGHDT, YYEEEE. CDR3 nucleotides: TGTGCCAGCAGCTTGATTCGGGGGACTGAAGCTTTCTTT. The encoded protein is CASSLIRGTEAFF.

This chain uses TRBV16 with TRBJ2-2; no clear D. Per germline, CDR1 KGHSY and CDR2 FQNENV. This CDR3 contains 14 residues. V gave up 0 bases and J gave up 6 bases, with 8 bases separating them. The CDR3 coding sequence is TGTGCCAGCAGCCAATCGGTAACATCCGGGGAGCTGTTTTTT. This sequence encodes CASSQSVTSGELFF.

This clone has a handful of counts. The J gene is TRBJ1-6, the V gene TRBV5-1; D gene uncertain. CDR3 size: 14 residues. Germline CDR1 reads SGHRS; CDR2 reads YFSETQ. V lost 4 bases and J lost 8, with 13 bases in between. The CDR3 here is CASSNSGFDSPLHF. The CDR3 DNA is TGCGCCAGCAGCAACTCGGGGTTTGATTCACCCCTCCACTTT.

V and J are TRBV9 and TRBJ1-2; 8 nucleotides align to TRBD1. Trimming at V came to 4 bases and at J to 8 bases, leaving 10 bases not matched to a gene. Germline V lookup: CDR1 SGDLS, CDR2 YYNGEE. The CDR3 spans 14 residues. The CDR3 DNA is TGTGCCAGCAGCACCCCAGGGGACAGGCCCGGCTACACCTTC. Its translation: CASSTPGDRPGYTF. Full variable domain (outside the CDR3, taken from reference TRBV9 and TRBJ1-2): DSGVTQTPKHLITATGQRVTLRCSPRSGDLSVYWYQQSLDQGLQFLIQYYNGEERAKGNILERFSAQQFPDLHSELNLSSLELGDSALYFCASSTPGDRPGYTFGSGTRLTVV.

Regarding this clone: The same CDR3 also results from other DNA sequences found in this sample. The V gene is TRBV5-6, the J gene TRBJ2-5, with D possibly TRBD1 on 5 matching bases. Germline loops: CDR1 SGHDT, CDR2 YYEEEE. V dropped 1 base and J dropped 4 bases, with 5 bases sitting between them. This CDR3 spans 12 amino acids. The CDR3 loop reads CASSLRGETQYF. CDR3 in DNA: TGTGCCAGCAGCTTGAGGGGAGAGACCCAGTACTTC.

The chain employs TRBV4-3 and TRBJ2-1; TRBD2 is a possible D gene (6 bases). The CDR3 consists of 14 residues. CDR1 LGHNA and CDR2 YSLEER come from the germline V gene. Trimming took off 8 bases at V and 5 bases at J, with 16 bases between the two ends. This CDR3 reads CASSQGQRDNEQFF. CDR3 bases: TGCGCCAGCTCCCAAGGCCAGCGGGACAATGAGCAGTTCTTC.

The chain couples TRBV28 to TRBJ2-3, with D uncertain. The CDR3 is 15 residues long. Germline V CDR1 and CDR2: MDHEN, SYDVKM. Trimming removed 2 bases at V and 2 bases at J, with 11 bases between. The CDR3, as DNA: TGTGCCAGCAGTTTAAGACAAACATACACAGATACGCAGTATTTT. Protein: CASSLRQTYTDTQYF.

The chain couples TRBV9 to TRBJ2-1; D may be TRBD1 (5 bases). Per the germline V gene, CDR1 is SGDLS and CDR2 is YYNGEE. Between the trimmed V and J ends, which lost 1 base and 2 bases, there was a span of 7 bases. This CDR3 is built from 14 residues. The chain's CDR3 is CASSVSRAYNEQFF. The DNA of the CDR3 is TGTGCCAGCAGCGTAAGCAGGGCCTACAATGAGCAGTTCTTC. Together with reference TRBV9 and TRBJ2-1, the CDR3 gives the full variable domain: DSGVTQTPKHLITATGQRVTLRCSPRSGDLSVYWYQQSLDQGLQFLIQYYNGEERAKGNILERFSAQQFPDLHSELNLSSLELGDSALYFCASSVSRAYNEQFFGPGTRLTVL.

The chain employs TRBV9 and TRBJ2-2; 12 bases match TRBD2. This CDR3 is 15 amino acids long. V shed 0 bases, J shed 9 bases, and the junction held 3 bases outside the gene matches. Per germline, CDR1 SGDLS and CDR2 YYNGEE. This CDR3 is CASSVASGRARELFF. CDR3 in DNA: TGTGCCAGCAGCGTAGCTAGCGGGAGGGCCCGGGAGCTGTTTTTT.

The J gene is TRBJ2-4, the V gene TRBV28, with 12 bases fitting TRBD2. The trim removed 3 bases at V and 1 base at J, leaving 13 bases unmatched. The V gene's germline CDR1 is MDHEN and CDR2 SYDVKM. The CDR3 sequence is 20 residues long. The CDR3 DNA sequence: TGTGCCAGCAGTTTGCCAGGACTAGCGGGGTATTCCGCGGCCAAAAACATTCAGTACTTC. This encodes CASSLPGLAGYSAAKNIQYF.

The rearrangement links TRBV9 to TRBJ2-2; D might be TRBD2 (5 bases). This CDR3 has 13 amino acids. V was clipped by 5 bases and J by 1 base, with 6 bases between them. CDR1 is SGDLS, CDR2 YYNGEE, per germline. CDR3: CASSEGNTGELFF. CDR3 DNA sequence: TGTGCCAGCAGTGAGGGGAACACCGGGGAGCTGTTTTTT.

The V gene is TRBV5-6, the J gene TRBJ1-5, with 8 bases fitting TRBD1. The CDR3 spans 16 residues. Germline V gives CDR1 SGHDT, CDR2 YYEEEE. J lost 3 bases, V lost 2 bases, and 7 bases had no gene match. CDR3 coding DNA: TGTGCCAGCAGCTTTCAGGGGGCCGGATACAATCAGCCCCAGCATTTT. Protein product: CASSFQGAGYNQPQHF. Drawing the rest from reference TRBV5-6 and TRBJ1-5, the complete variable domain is DAGVTQSPTHLIKTRGQQVTLRCSPKSGHDTVSWYQQALGQGPQFIFQYYEEEERQRGNFPDRFSGHQFPNYSSELNVNALLLGDSALYLCASSFQGAGYNQPQHFGDGTRLSIL.

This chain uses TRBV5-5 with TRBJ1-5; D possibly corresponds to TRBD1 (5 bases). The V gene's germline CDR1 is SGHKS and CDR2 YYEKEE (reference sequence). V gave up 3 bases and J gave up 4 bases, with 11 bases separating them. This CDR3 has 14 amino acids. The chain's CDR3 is CASSSGLLNQPQHF. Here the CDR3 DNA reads TGTGCCAGCAGCTCGGGACTCCTAAATCAGCCCCAGCATTTT.

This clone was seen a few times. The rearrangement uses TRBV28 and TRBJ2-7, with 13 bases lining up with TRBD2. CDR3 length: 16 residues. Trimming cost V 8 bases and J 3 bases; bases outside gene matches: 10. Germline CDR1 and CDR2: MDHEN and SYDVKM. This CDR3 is CASSPRTSGSNYEQYF. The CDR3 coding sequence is TGTGCCAGCTCCCCTCGGACTAGCGGGAGTAACTACGAGCAGTACTTC.